The T cell receptor beta chain under discussion was sequenced for a study of neurological immune-mediated disorders. This clonotype was counted at least ten times. The method for making cDNA was 5'RACE, and it used 10-nucleotide random UMIs. Each sequencing run yielded over 170 million TCR-beta sequences from 15-18 subjects. A single record per CDR3 protein comes from TCRdb applying MiXCR to the 5' RACE reads. This table holds 60,000 to 90,000 distinct CDR3 sequences, roughly 10% found once. Time point indicated: longitudinal time-point 1 (baseline). With 4 bases clipped from V and 4 bases from J, the junction kept 13 bases outside the gene matches. Germline CDR1 SGHRS, CDR2 YFSETQ. The CDR3 extends over 17 amino acids.

This sequence was found in a man aged 25 to 45 in good health. Source material: PBMCs. The chain carries TRBV5-1 and TRBJ2-2; 7 nucleotides agree with TRBD1. The CDR3 sequence: CASSVLNRGSGTGELFF. The CDR3 region has the DNA TGCGCCAGCAGCGTCTTGAACAGGGGAAGCGGCACCGGGGAGCTGTTTTTT.